A single sample gave rise to the 29 T cell receptor beta chains below, sequenced in a study of cytomegalovirus exposure and HLA in healthy donors. Sequenced by immunoSEQ multiplex PCR; TCRdb stores in-frame clones only, minus some. The table has almost 75,000 clones, around four fifths seen once. Sample: PBMCs. All receptors come from a man younger than 45 in good health and CMV-seronegative.

The V gene is TRBV27, the J gene TRBJ1-1, with 7 bases that match TRBD1. V dropped 8 bases and J dropped 4; count of bases not matched to a gene: 7. Germline V gene sequence: CDR1 MNHEY, CDR2 SMNVEV (reference sequence). CDR3 length: 13 amino acids. Here the CDR3 DNA reads TGTGCCAGCTCTCTACAGGGGATCACTGAAGCTTTCTTT. It codes for CASSLQGITEAFF.

The V and J genes are TRBV4-3 and TRBJ2-1; D gene unclear. This CDR3 spans 15 amino acids. Trimming left V 0 bases short and J 7 bases short, with 13 bases between. Germline V gene data show CDR1 as LGHNA and CDR2 as YSLEER. Here the CDR3 reads CASSQESLYLNEQFF. The CDR3 DNA follows: TGCGCCAGCAGCCAAGAGTCGCTGTACTTGAATGAGCAGTTCTTC.

This clone was recorded once. V is TRBV30 and J is TRBJ2-7; D is undetermined. Between the trimmed V and J ends, which lost 2 bases and 3 bases, there was a span of 20 bases. Germline V gene data show CDR1 as GTSNPN and CDR2 as SVGIG (reference sequence). The CDR3 has 16 amino acids. The CDR3 DNA follows: TGTGCCTGGAGTCCCTGGCGGCGGAGCCAAGGCTACGAGCAGTACGTC. Translated: CAWSPWRRSQGYEQYV.

The genes are TRBV13 and TRBJ2-7; 12 nucleotides line up with TRBD2. Unmatched junction bases numbered 15, after V lost 0 bases and J lost 3 bases. The CDR3 extends over 20 amino acids. Germline V gives CDR1 PRHDT, CDR2 FYEKMQ (reference sequence). The CDR3 bases are TGTGCCAGCAGCTTAGGCGAGTGGGCTAGCGGGGGGGCCAGGGGCTACGAGCAGTACTTC. Translated, it gives CASSLGEWASGGARGYEQYF.

This clone was counted between two and nine times. V is TRBV13 and J is TRBJ2-5; tentatively, D is TRBD2 (6 bases). This CDR3 contains 16 residues. V was shortened by 5 bases and J by 5 bases, with 21 bases between the two germline ends. CDR1 is PRHDT, CDR2 FYEKMQ, per germline (reference sequence). CDR3 region: CASSLAPGAGGETQYF. CDR3 coding DNA: TGTGCCAGCAGCCTAGCACCTGGGGCTGGGGGGGAGACCCAGTACTTC.

This sequence joins TRBV7-9 and TRBJ1-6; D unclear. This CDR3 has 12 amino acids. V dropped 5 bases and J dropped 5 bases, with 4 bases sitting between them. Germline CDR1 is SEHNR and CDR2 is FQNEAQ (reference sequence). CDR3 residues: CASSPNNSPLHF. CDR3 coding DNA: TGTGCCAGCAGCCCAAATAATTCACCCCTCCACTTT.

The sample holds a few counts of this clone. This chain connects TRBV6-1 to TRBJ1-2; D is perhaps TRBD1 (5 bases). Germline CDR1 is MNHNS and CDR2 is SASEGT. V was clipped by 5 bases and J by 5 bases, with 18 bases between them. The CDR3 extends over 15 amino acids. CDR3 amino acids: CASSPRHGGYYGYTF. CDR3 DNA sequence: TGTGCCAGCAGTCCGCGACACGGGGGGTATTATGGCTACACCTTC.

The CDR3 coding sequence is TGTGCCAGCAGCCTAGGACAGCTTAATGAAAAACTGTTTTTT. Amino acids: CASSLGQLNEKLFF. The chain uses TRBV5-4 and TRBJ1-4; tentative D call: TRBD1 (6 bases). The germline V gene has CDR1 SGHNT and CDR2 YYREEE (reference sequence). The CDR3 is made up of 14 amino acids. Trimming cost V 4 bases and J 4 bases, with 11 bases left between them.

V usage is TRBV2 and J usage is TRBJ2-1; 7 nucleotides line up with TRBD2. V shed 10 bases and J 0 bases; nucleotides not matched to a gene: 6. Looked up from germline, CDR1 is SNHLY and CDR2 is FYNNEI. The CDR3 length is 14 residues. The CDR3 protein is CATWGGDSYNEQFF. CDR3 in DNA: TGTGCCACATGGGGGGGAGACTCCTACAATGAGCAGTTCTTC. Combining the CDR3 with reference TRBV2 and TRBJ2-1 gives the whole variable domain EPEVTQTPSHQVTQMGQEVILRCVPISNHLYFYWYRQILGQKVEFLVSFYNNEISEKSEIFDDQFSVERPDGSNFTLKIRSTKLEDSAMYFCATWGGDSYNEQFFGPGTRLTVL.

The sample holds a few counts of this clone. J is TRBJ2-6 and V is TRBV4-3; D perhaps matches TRBD1 (6 bases). Germline-derived CDR1 and CDR2 are LGHNA and YSLEER. The CDR3 is 16 residues long. V lost 2 bases and J lost 4, with 12 bases in between. The CDR3 loop is CASSQSGTTGANVLTF. The CDR3 DNA sequence: TGCGCCAGCAGCCAATCCGGGACAACCGGGGCCAACGTCCTGACTTTC.

Comment on this clone: It is unclear where the CDR3 begins or ends on the DNA, so no DNA is shown, and the CDR3 is as TCRdb lists it. This rearrangement joins TRBV28 to TRBJ1-1. The CDR3 spans 14 residues, counting both ends. CDR1 MDHEN and CDR2 SYDVKM come from the germline V gene. CDR3 amino acids: CASSSSTGNTEAFF.

The chain carries TRBV5-1 and TRBJ2-1, with 10 bases identical to TRBD2. CDR1 and CDR2 from the germline V gene are SGHRS and YFSETQ. After removal of 1 base from V and 9 bases from J, the junction contained 4 bases not matched to a gene. The CDR3 runs to 14 residues. The CDR3 reads CASSLSSGGIEQFF. The CDR3 nucleotides read TGCGCCAGCAGCTTGTCTAGCGGGGGAATTGAGCAGTTCTTC.

The chain recombines TRBV7-3 with TRBJ2-1, with TRBD2 matching 9 bases. Germline-derived CDR1 and CDR2 are SGHTA and FQGTGA. Losses at the gene ends were 6 bases for V and 6 bases for J; bases not matched to a gene: 6. CDR3 length: 14 residues. The chain's CDR3 is CASSLTSGTNEQFF. The DNA for the CDR3 is TGTGCCAGCAGTTTGACTAGCGGAACCAATGAGCAGTTCTTC.

The chain employs TRBV5-4 and TRBJ2-1; D possibly corresponds to TRBD1 (6 bases). The V end lost 3 bases, the J end lost 9 bases, and 13 bases lay between the germline ends. Germline V gives CDR1 SGHNT, CDR2 YYREEE (reference sequence). The CDR3 runs to 13 residues. CDR3 sequence reads: CASSSQWGLEQFF. The CDR3 DNA follows: TGTGCCAGCAGCTCGCAATGGGGGCTTGAGCAGTTCTTC.

The rearrangement joins TRBV7-2 to TRBJ1-3, with D hard to call. From germline, CDR1 is SGHTA and CDR2 FQGNSA. V was clipped by 1 base and J by 4 bases, with 11 bases between them. This CDR3 is 15 amino acids long. The CDR3, as DNA: TGTGCCAGCAGCTTAGGGGCGGGGTTGGGAAACACCATATATTTT. Protein product: CASSLGAGLGNTIYF. The variable domain in full, with the rest retrieved from reference TRBV7-2 and TRBJ1-3, is GAGVSQSPSNKVTEKGKDVELRCDPISGHTALYWYRQSLGQGLEFLIYFQGNSAPDKSGLPSDRFSAERTGGSVSTLTIQRTQQEDSAVYLCASSLGAGLGNTIYFGEGSWLTVV.

The chain has TRBV14 and TRBJ1-1; TRBD1 matches at 7 bases. Trimming cost V 6 bases and J 3 bases; bases outside gene matches: 10. This CDR3 contains 15 residues. Germline-derived CDR1 and CDR2 are SGHDN and FVKESK. The CDR3 loop reads CASSQQGLVYTEAFF. The CDR3 DNA follows: TGTGCCAGCAGTCAACAGGGGCTGGTTTACACTGAAGCTTTCTTT.

The chain uses TRBV4-2 and TRBJ1-4, with TRBD1 identical over 7 bases. CDR1 LGHNA and CDR2 YNFKEQ come from the germline V gene. V trimming: 0 bases; J trimming: 2 bases; junction bases outside the gene matches: 9. The CDR3 runs to 18 residues. The CDR3 DNA sequence: TGTGCCAGCAGCCAAGAGCTCAACAGGGGCTGGACTAATGAAAAACTGTTTTTT. This translates into CASSQELNRGWTNEKLFF.

The chain carries TRBV18 and TRBJ2-7, with 11 positions matching TRBD2. This CDR3 region has 15 residues. J was trimmed by 6 bases and V by 4 bases; bases with no gene match: 8. Germline CDR1 reads KGHSH; CDR2 reads LQKENI. The DNA for the CDR3 is TGTGCCAGCTCACTTACAACTAGCGGGAGCGCCGAGCAGTACGTC. Residues: CASSLTTSGSAEQYV.

The genes are TRBV30 and TRBJ1-1, with TRBD1 identical over 8 bases. The CDR3 totals 13 residues. The germline gives CDR1 GTSNPN, CDR2 SVGIG (reference sequence). Germline trimming cut 3 bases from V and 3 bases from J; bases unmatched to any gene: 3. This chain's CDR3 is CAWSGQGDTEAFF. For the CDR3, the DNA is TGTGCCTGGAGCGGACAGGGCGACACTGAAGCTTTCTTT. Using reference TRBV30 and TRBJ1-1 for the parts outside the CDR3, the full variable domain is SQTIHQWPATLVQPVGSPLSLECTVEGTSNPNLYWYRQAAGRGLQLLFYSVGIGQISSEVPQNLSASRPQDRQFILSSKKLLLSDSGFYLCAWSGQGDTEAFFGQGTRLTVV.

J is TRBJ2-7 and V is TRBV6-4, with 8 bases aligning to TRBD1. The V gene's germline CDR1 is MRHNA and CDR2 SNTAGT. V was pared by 2 bases and J by 0 bases, with 6 bases of the junction left unmatched. The CDR3 has 16 amino acids. The CDR3 DNA reads as TGTGCCAGCAGTGACCCGGGACAGGAGACCTCCTACGAGCAGTACGTC. Its translation: CASSDPGQETSYEQYV.

This rearrangement joins TRBV13 to TRBJ2-1, with D hard to call. V lost 3 bases and J lost 8, with 8 bases in between. The CDR3 spans 12 residues. The germline CDR1 and CDR2 sequences are PRHDT and FYEKMQ (reference sequence). The CDR3 region has the DNA TGTGCCAGCAGCTTTAATTTCGATGAGCAGTTCTTC. Protein sequence: CASSFNFDEQFF. Together with reference TRBV13 and TRBJ2-1, the CDR3 gives the full variable domain: AAGVIQSPRHLIKEKRETATLKCYPIPRHDTVYWYQQGPGQDPQFLISFYEKMQSDKGSIPDRFSAQQFSDYHSELNMSSLELGDSALYFCASSFNFDEQFFGPGTRLTVL.

V is TRBV27 and J is TRBJ1-2; the match to TRBD1 covers 8 bases. Germline values: CDR1 MNHEY, CDR2 SMNVEV (reference sequence). This CDR3 has 13 residues. V lost 5 bases and J lost 4; bases outside the gene matches: 3. CDR3: CASSPDRAYGYTF. In DNA form, the CDR3 reads TGTGCCAGCAGTCCGGACAGGGCCTATGGCTACACCTTC.

J is TRBJ2-7 and V is TRBV18; 7 bases are shared with TRBD1. CDR3 size: 17 residues. V dropped 3 bases and J dropped 4; count of bases not matched to a gene: 15. Per germline, CDR1 KGHSH and CDR2 LQKENI. The CDR3 sequence is CASSPRRAGTELYEQYV. The CDR3 DNA sequence: TGTGCCAGCTCACCCCGCCGCGCCGGGACAGAGTTATACGAGCAGTACGTC.

This chain uses TRBV2 with TRBJ1-3; D possibly corresponds to TRBD1 (6 bases). Germline assignment: CDR1 SNHLY and CDR2 FYNNEI. This CDR3 has 13 amino acids. The V gene lost 3 bases and the J gene lost 9 bases, with 12 bases spanning the gap. Here the CDR3 DNA reads TGTGCCAGCAGTGACTCAGGGGAAAGCACCATATATTTT. This encodes CASSDSGESTIYF.

This clone was found once. This sequence joins TRBV27 and TRBJ2-5; 7 nucleotides match TRBD1. CDR1 is MNHEY and CDR2 is SMNVEV in the germline V gene (reference sequence). Trimming at V came to 0 bases and at J to 1 base, leaving 2 bases not matched to a gene. There are 15 residues in the CDR3. CDR3 sequence (DNA): TGTGCCAGCAGTTTATCATGGGACAGCCAAGAGACCCAGTACTTC. Translating it yields CASSLSWDSQETQYF.

This clone has more than one count but fewer than ten. The chain is built from TRBV9 and TRBJ2-6, with TRBD1 matching 8 bases. The length of the CDR3 is 18 residues. The V and J ends lost 1 base and 0 bases, in that order; junction bases with no gene match: 6. From germline, CDR1 is SGDLS and CDR2 YYNGEE. CDR3 DNA: TGTGCCAGCAGCGTAACGGGGACAGGCCTCTCTGGGGCCAACGTCCTGACTTTC. This gives the protein CASSVTGTGLSGANVLTF.

This chain connects TRBV27 to TRBJ1-5; the D gene is possibly TRBD1 (6 bases). With 5 bases removed from V and 7 bases from J, the gap between germline ends came to 24 bases. This CDR3 comprises 17 residues. Germline CDR1 and CDR2: MNHEY and SMNVEV (reference sequence). The CDR3 protein is CASSRTPGPRGGQPQHF. In nucleotides, the CDR3 is TGTGCCAGCAGTCGGACCCCGGGCCCCCGGGGGGGCCAGCCCCAGCATTTT.

The chain joins TRBV28 to TRBJ1-4; weak D call: TRBD1 (6 bases). The V gene lost 2 bases and the J gene lost 4 bases, with 11 bases spanning the gap. The CDR3 covers 15 residues. Germline V gene data show CDR1 as MDHEN and CDR2 as SYDVKM. CDR3 region: CASSLPGQNNEKLFF. The CDR3 nucleotides are TGTGCCAGCAGTTTACCCGGACAGAATAATGAAAAACTGTTTTTT.

The gene calls are TRBV6-5 and TRBJ2-1; TRBD2 might be the D (6 bases). Germline CDR1 reads MNHEY; CDR2 reads SVGAGI. Trimming shortened V by 6 bases and J by 6 bases, and 12 bases separated the two germline ends. There are 13 residues in the CDR3. The CDR3 protein is CASSSGEANEQFF. The DNA of the CDR3 is TGTGCCAGCAGCTCGGGAGAGGCCAATGAGCAGTTCTTC.